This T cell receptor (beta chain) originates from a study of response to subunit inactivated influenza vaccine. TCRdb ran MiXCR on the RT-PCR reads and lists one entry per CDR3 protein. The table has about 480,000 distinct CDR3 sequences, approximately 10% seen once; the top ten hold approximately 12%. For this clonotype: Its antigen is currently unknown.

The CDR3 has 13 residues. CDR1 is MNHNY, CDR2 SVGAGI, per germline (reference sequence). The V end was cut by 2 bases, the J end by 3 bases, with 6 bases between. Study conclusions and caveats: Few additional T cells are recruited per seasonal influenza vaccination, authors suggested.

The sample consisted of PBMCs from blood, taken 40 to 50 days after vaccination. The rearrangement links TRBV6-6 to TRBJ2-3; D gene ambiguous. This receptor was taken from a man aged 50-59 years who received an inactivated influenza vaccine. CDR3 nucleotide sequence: TGTGCCAGCAGTTACCCGCGTACAGATACGCAGTATTTT. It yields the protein CASSYPRTDTQYF.